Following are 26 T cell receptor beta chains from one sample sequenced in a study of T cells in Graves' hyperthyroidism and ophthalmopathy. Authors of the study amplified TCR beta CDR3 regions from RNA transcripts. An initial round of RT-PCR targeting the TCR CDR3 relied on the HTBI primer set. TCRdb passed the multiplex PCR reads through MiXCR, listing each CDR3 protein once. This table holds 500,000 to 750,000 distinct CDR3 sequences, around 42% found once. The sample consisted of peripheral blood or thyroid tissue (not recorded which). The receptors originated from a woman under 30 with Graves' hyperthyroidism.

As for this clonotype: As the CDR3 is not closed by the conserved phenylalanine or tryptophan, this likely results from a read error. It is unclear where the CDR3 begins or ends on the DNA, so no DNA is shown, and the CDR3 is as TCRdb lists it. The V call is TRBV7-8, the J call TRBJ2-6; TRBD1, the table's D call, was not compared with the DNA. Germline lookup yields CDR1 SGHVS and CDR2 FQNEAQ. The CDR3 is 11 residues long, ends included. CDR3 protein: CASSLLGRGAS.

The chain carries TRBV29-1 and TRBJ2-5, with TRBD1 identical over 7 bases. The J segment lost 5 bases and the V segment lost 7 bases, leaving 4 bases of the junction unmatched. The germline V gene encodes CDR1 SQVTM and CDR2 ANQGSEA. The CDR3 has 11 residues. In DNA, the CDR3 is TGCAGCGCATCACAGGGGGAGACCCAGTACTTC. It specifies CSASQGETQYF.

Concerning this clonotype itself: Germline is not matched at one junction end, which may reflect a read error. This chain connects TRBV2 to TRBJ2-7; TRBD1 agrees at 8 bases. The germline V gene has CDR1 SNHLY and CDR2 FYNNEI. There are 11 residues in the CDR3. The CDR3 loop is CASSEDREPYF. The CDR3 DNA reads TGTGCCAGCAGTGAGGACAGGGAGCCGTACTTC.

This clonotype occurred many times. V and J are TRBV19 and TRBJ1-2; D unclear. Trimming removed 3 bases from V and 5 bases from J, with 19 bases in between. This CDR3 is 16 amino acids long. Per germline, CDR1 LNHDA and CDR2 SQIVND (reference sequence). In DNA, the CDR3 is TGTGCCAGTAGTATGATGCATGCCGCCGACGGATATGGCTACACCTTC. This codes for CASSMMHAADGYGYTF.

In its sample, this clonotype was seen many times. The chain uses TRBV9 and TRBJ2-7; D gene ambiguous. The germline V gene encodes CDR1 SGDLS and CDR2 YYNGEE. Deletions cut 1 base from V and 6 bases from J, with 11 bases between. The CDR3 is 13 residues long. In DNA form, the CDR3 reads TGTGCCAGCAGCGTACTATCCGGCGGCGAGCAGTACTTC. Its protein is CASSVLSGGEQYF. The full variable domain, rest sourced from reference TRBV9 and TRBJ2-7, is DSGVTQTPKHLITATGQRVTLRCSPRSGDLSVYWYQQSLDQGLQFLIQYYNGEERAKGNILERFSAQQFPDLHSELNLSSLELGDSALYFCASSVLSGGEQYFGPGTRLTVT.

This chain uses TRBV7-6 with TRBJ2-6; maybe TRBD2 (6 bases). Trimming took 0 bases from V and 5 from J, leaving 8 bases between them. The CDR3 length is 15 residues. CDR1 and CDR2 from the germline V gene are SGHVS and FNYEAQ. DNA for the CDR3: TGTGCCAGCAGCTTAGCACGGGAGAGGGCCAACGTCCTGACTTTC. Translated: CASSLARERANVLTF.

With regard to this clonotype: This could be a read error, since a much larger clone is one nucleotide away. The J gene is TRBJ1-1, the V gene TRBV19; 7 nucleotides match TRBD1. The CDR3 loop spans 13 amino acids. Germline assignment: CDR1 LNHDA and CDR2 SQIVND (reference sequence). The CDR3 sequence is CASSADRNTEALF. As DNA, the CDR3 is TGTGCCAGTAGTGCGGACAGGAACACTGAAGCTCTCTTT.

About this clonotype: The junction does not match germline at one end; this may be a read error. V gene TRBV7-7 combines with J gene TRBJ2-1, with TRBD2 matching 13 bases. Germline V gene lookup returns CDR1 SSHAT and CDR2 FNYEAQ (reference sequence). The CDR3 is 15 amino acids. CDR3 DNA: TGTGCTAGCAGTTTAGGGACTAGCGGGACGGGTGAGCAGTTCTTC. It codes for CASSLGTSGTGEQFF.

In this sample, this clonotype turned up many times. CDR3 amino acids: CSVRYRGNTEAFF. In DNA form, the CDR3 reads TGCAGCGTTCGATACAGGGGGAACACTGAAGCTTTCTTT. This chain connects TRBV29-1 to TRBJ1-1, with 7 bases matching TRBD1. The ends lost 5 bases at V and 1 base at J; junction bases unmatched: 4. The CDR3 covers 13 residues. Looked up from germline, CDR1 is SQVTM and CDR2 is ANQGSEA.

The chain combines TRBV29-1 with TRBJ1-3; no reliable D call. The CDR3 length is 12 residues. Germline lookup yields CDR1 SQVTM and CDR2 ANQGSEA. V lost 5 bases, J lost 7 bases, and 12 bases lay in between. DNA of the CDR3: TGCAGCGTTCGGTCCACAGAGAACACCATATATTTT. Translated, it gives CSVRSTENTIYF. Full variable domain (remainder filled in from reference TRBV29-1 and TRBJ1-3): SAVISQKPSRDICQRGTSLTIQCQVDSQVTMMFWYRQQPGQSLTLIATANQGSEATYESGFVIDKFPISRPNLTFSTLTVSNMSPEDSSIYLCSVRSTENTIYFGEGSWLTVV.

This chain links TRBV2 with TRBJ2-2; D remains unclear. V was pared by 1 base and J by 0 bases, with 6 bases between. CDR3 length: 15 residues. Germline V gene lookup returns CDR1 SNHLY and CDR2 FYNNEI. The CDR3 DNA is TGTGCCAGCAGTGAAGTTAGTACGAACACCGGGGAGCTGTTTTTT. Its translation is CASSEVSTNTGELFF.

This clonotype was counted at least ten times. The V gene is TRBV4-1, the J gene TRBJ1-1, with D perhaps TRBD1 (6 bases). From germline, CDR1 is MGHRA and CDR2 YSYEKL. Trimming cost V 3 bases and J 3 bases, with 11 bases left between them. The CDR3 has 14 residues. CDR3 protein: CASSHRYRDTEAFF. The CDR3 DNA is TGCGCCAGCAGCCACCGGTACAGGGACACTGAAGCTTTCTTT.

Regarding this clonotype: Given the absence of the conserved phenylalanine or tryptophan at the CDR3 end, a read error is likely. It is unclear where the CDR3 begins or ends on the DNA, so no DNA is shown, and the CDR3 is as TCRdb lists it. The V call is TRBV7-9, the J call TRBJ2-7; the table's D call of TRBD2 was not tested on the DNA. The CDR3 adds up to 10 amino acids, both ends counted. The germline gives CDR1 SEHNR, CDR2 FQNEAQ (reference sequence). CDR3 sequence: CASSSSGRHE.

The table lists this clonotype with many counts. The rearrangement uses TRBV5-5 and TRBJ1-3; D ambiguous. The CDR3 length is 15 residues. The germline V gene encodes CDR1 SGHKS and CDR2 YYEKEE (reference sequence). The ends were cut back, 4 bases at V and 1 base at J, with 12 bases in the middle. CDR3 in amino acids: CASSPRGWSGNTIYF. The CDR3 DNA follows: TGTGCCAGCAGCCCTCGGGGTTGGTCTGGAAACACCATATATTTT. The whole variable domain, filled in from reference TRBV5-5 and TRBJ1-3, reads DAGVTQSPTHLIKTRGQQVTLRCSPISGHKSVSWYQQVLGQGPQFIFQYYEKEERGRGNFPDRFSARQFPNYSSELNVNALLLGDSALYLCASSPRGWSGNTIYFGEGSWLTVV.

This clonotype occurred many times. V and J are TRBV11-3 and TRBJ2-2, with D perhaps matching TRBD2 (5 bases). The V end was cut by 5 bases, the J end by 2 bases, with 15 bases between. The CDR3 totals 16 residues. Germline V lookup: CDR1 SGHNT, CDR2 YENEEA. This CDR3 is CASSAKRSINTGELFF. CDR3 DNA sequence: TGTGCCAGCAGCGCGAAGCGGAGTATTAACACCGGGGAGCTGTTTTTT.

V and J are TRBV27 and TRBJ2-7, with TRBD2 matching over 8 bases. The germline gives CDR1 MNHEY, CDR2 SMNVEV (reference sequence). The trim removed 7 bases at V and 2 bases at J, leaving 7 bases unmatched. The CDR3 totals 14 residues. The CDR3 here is CASTPGTRTYEQYF. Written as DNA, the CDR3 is TGTGCCAGCACCCCGGGGACTAGGACCTACGAGCAGTACTTC.

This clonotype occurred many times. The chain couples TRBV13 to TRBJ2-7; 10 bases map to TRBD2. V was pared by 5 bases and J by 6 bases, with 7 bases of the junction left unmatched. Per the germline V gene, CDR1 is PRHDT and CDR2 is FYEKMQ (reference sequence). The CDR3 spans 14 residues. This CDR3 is CASSARLAGVEQYF. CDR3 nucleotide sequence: TGTGCCAGCAGCGCACGTCTAGCGGGAGTCGAGCAGTACTTC.

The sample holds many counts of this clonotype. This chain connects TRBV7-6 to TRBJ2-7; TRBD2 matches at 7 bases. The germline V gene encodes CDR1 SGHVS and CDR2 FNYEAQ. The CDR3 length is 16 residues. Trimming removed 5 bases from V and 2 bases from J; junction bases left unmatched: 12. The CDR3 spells CASSPDGLAAAYEQYF. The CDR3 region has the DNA TGTGCCAGCAGCCCAGATGGGCTAGCGGCCGCCTACGAGCAGTACTTC.

In DNA, the CDR3 is TGTGCCAGCACCATAGGGACAGTCATGAACACTGAAGCTTTCTTT. Translating it yields CASTIGTVMNTEAFF. The rearrangement links TRBV7-2 to TRBJ1-1, with 7 bases aligning to TRBD1. The ends lost 7 bases at V and 0 bases at J; junction bases unmatched: 8. Germline V gives CDR1 SGHTA, CDR2 FQGNSA. The CDR3 spans 15 residues.

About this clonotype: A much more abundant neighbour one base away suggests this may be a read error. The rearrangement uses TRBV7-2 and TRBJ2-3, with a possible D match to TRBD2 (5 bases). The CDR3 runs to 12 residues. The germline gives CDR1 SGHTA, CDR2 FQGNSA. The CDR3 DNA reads TGTGCCAGCAGCGCGACTACAGATACGCAGTGTTTT. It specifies CASSATTDTQCF.

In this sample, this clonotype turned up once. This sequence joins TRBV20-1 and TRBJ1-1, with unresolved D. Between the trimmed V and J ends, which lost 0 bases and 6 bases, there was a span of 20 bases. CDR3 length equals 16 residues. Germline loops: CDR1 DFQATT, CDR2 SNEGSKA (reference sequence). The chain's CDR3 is CSARESTEGSSAEAFF. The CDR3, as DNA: TGCAGTGCTAGAGAGTCAACAGAGGGAAGCTCGGCTGAAGCTTTCTTT.

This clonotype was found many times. In DNA, the CDR3 is TGCAGTGCCATAGGGTTTGGGGTAGCCGAAAGGAATGGTTCACCCCTCCACTTT. Translating it yields CSAIGFGVAERNGSPLHF. The chain joins TRBV20-1 to TRBJ1-6; no clear D. Germline CDR1 is DFQATT and CDR2 is SNEGSKA (reference sequence). The germline V and J ends were trimmed by 6 bases and 9 bases, with 30 bases remaining between them. This CDR3 comprises 18 residues.

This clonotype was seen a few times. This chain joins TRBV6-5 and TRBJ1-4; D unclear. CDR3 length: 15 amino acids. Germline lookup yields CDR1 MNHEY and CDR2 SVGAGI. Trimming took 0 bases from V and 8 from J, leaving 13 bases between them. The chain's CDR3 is CASSYSQLEGEKLFF. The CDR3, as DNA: TGTGCCAGCAGTTACTCGCAGCTGGAGGGAGAAAAACTGTTTTTT.

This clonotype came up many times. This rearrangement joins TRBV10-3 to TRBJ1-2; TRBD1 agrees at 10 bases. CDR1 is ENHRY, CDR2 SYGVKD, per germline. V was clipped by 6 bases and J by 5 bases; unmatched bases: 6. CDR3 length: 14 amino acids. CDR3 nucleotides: TGTGCCATCAGCGGGACAGGGGTGTGGTATGGCTACACCTTC. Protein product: CAISGTGVWYGYTF.

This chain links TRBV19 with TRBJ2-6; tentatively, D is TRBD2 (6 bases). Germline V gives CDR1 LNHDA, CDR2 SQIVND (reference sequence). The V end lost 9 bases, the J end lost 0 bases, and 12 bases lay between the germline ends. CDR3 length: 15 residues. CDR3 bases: TGTGCCAGCTTGGGAGGAGTCTCTGGGGCCAACGTCCTGACTTTC. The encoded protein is CASLGGVSGANVLTF.

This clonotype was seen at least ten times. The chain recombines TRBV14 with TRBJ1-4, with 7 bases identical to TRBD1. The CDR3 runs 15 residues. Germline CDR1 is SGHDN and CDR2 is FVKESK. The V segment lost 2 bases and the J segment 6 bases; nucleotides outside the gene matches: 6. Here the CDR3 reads CASSQPTGLYEKLFF. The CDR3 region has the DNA TGTGCCAGCAGCCAACCGACAGGGCTCTATGAAAAACTGTTTTTT.